This T cell receptor (beta chain) emerged from a study of control samples from healthy donors and cancer patients. Assay: immunoSEQ multiplex PCR; the TCRdb copy retains only in-frame clones and omits some. This sample has about 110,000 clones, with roughly 80% found just once. The clonotype comes from a woman aged 45-59 years in good health. The sample taken for sequencing was blood.

This chain's CDR3 is CASAGTGNTEAFF. DNA for the CDR3: TGTGCCAGCGCCGGGACAGGAAACACTGAAGCTTTCTTT. The chain combines TRBV6-6 with TRBJ1-1, with 8 bases aligning to TRBD1. Per germline, CDR1 MNHNY and CDR2 SVGAGI (reference sequence). The trim removed 8 bases at V and 2 bases at J, leaving 4 bases unmatched. This CDR3 is 13 amino acids long.